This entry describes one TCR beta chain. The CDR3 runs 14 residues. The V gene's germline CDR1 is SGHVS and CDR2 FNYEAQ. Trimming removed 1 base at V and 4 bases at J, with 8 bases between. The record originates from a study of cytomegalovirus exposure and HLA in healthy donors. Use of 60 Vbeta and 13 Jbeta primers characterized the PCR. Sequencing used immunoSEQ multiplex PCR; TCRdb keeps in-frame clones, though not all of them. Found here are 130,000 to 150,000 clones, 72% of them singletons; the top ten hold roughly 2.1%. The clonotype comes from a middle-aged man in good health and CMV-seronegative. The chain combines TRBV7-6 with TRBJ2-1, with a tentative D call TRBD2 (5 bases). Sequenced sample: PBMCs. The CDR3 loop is CASSLGAVYNEQFF. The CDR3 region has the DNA TGTGCCAGCAGCTTAGGAGCGGTTTACAATGAGCAGTTCTTC.